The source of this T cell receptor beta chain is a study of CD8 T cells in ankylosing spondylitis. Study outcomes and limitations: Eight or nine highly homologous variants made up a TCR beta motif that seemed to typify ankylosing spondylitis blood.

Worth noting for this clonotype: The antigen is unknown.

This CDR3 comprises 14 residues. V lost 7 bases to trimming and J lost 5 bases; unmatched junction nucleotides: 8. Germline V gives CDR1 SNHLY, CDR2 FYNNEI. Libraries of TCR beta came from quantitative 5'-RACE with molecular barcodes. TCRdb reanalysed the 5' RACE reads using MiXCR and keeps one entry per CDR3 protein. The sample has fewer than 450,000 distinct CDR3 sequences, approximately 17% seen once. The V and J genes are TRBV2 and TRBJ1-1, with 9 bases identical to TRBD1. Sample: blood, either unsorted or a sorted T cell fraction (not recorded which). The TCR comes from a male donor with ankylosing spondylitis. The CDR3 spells CASTGQGLGTEAFF. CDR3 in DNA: TGTGCCAGCACGGGACAGGGATTGGGTACTGAAGCTTTCTTT.